These 8 T cell receptor beta chains were sequenced from one sample in a study of blood T cell repertoires in COVID-19. The data were produced by immunoSEQ multiplex PCR, yet TCRdb's version contains in-frame clones alone and is incomplete. This sample has more than 100,000 clones, with about 86% found just once. The source material was peripheral blood. These receptors were obtained from a human donor in a cohort sampled during active COVID-19.

This chain joins TRBV7-9 and TRBJ2-1; TRBD2 might be the D (6 bases). V was clipped by 5 bases and J by 8 bases, with 22 bases between them. CDR1 and CDR2 from the germline V gene are SEHNR and FQNEAQ (reference sequence). The CDR3 is 16 amino acids. This CDR3 is CASSPRDSSVGDEQFF. DNA for the CDR3: TGTGCCAGCAGCCCCCGGGACTCAAGTGTTGGTGATGAGCAGTTCTTC.

This clone appeared a single time. V is TRBV24-1 and J is TRBJ2-2, with 7 positions matching TRBD2. This CDR3 has 16 amino acids. Germline CDR1 KGHDR, CDR2 SFDVKD. The ends lost 2 bases at V and 8 bases at J; junction bases unmatched: 10. The CDR3 region has the DNA TGTGCCACCAGTGATTCCGGACTCTTACTAGCGGGGGAGCTGTTTTTT. It is translated as CATSDSGLLLAGELFF.

V is TRBV19 and J is TRBJ1-2; 11 nucleotides align to TRBD1. This CDR3 has 15 amino acids. With V trimmed by 0 bases and J by 7 bases, 4 bases remained unmatched. Germline V gene sequence: CDR1 LNHDA, CDR2 SQIVND (reference sequence). CDR3: CASSIEGQGAFGYTF. The CDR3, as DNA: TGTGCCAGTAGTATAGAAGGACAGGGGGCCTTTGGCTACACCTTC.

This clone has more than one count but fewer than ten. This rearrangement joins TRBV7-3 to TRBJ2-3; maybe TRBD2 (6 bases). Trimming pared 1 base from V and 3 bases from J, leaving 11 bases between. Germline V CDR1 and CDR2: SGHTA, FQGTGA. The CDR3 contains 15 residues. This CDR3 is CASSLNVAGTDTQYF. In DNA form, the CDR3 reads TGTGCCAGCAGCTTAAATGTGGCGGGGACAGATACGCAGTATTTT.

This clone has a handful of counts. The rearrangement uses TRBV28 and TRBJ2-7, with D possibly matching TRBD2 (5 bases). Trimming stripped 6 bases from V and 3 bases from J, with 18 bases between. The CDR3 sequence is 15 residues long. CDR1 MDHEN and CDR2 SYDVKM come from the germline V gene. CDR3 amino acids: CASRKDADFRYEQYF. In DNA form, the CDR3 reads TGTGCCAGCAGGAAAGATGCGGACTTTCGCTACGAGCAGTACTTC.

Only one count was recorded for this clone. The chain recombines TRBV19 with TRBJ2-6, with a possible D match to TRBD2 (5 bases). V dropped 10 bases and J dropped 1 base, with 8 bases sitting between them. The germline gives CDR1 LNHDA, CDR2 SQIVND (reference sequence). This CDR3 region has 13 residues. CDR3 amino acids: CATSGSGANVLTF. In nucleotides, the CDR3 is TGTGCCACCTCGGGGTCTGGGGCCAACGTCCTGACTTTC.

The chain combines TRBV7-8 with TRBJ2-7; 9 bases are a match to TRBD2. J lost 3 bases, V lost 5 bases, and 8 bases had no gene match. The CDR3 covers 15 residues. Per the germline V gene, CDR1 is SGHVS and CDR2 is FQNEAQ. CDR3 sequence (DNA): TGTGCCAGCAGCCGAGCTAGCGGGGTAAACTACGAGCAGTACTTC. As protein: CASSRASGVNYEQYF.

CDR3 nucleotide sequence: TGCGCCAGCAGCCGGGGAGGGGCCCGGGGAAACACCGGGGAGCTGTTTTTT. Its protein product is CASSRGGARGNTGELFF. The V and J genes are TRBV5-1 and TRBJ2-2; TRBD2 agrees at 7 bases. J lost 2 bases, V lost 4 bases, and 11 bases had no gene match. The CDR3 spans 17 residues. Germline V gene data show CDR1 as SGHRS and CDR2 as YFSETQ.